The sequence of this T cell receptor beta chain was determined in a study of identical twins. General study results and limits: Interpretation of the results relied on cross-sectional statistical analysis and not on following the same donors. Abundant cord blood beta clonotypes carried fewer insertions; memory repertoires showed none.

This clonotype was found a few times. Antigen: not known. V was pared by 4 bases and J by 4 bases, with 5 bases of the junction left unmatched. The CDR3 totals 15 residues. Using its own MiXCR run on the 5' RACE reads, TCRdb lists one record per CDR3 protein. This sample has 650,000 to 800,000 distinct CDR3 sequences, with 8% to 9% found just once. With no exceptions, donors were healthy Caucasians. This sample also belongs to another study, concerning yellow fever vaccine responses in identical twins. As that study records: Twins' vaccine T cell responses were reported to seem partly convergent and partly personalized.

This receptor was taken from a woman aged 18 to 35 in good health. The sample comprised PBMCs. The genes are TRBV12-3 or TRBV12-4 and TRBJ2-1, with 9 nucleotides matching TRBD2. The chain's CDR3 is CASSWTSDPYNEQFF. The CDR3 nucleotides are TGTGCCAGCAGTTGGACTAGCGACCCTTACAATGAGCAGTTCTTC.